This is a list of T cell receptor beta chains from one sample in a study of blood T cell repertoires in COVID-19. Sequenced by immunoSEQ multiplex PCR; TCRdb stores in-frame clones only, minus some. The sample contains roughly 150,000 clones, approximately 83% of which appear only once. What was sequenced was PBMCs or T cells enriched from blood (not recorded which). These receptors originate from a man between 65 and 85 years old who had been exposed to COVID-19. The CDR3 runs from the conserved cysteine through the conserved F or W. A D gene is named only where the DNA matches it firmly. Clone size is given for some rows only: seen once, a few or many times, or a class if the clone is expanded.

j_call,d_call,v_call,cdr3_length,clone_size,cdr3_nt,cdr3_aa
TRBJ1-2,.,TRBV6-5,15,.,TGTGCCAGCAGTTATCGAAAGGGGTCCCCCTATGGCTACACCTTC,CASSYRKGSPYGYTF
TRBJ1-5,.,TRBV27,12,.,TGTGCCAGTTCAGGGGTAGGACAGCCCCAGCATTTT,CASSGVGQPQHF
TRBJ2-1,.,TRBV6-2/TRBV6-3,12,many,TGTGCCAGCAGTTACCCCGACAGGGAGCAGTTCTTC,CASSYPDREQFF
TRBJ1-1,.,TRBV7-3,13,once,TGTGCCAGCAGCCCGGGGGGATTGACTGAAGCTTTCTTT,CASSPGGLTEAFF
TRBJ1-6,.,TRBV7-8,16,.,TGTGCCAGCAGCTTAGCCGGGAACTCCTATAATTCACCCCTCCACTTT,CASSLAGNSYNSPLHF
TRBJ2-2,TRBD1,TRBV7-2,15,few,TGTGCCAGCAGCCCCCGACAGGGGAGCACCGGGGAGCTGTTTTTT,CASSPRQGSTGELFF
TRBJ1-5,TRBD1,TRBV7-2,18,.,TGTGCCAGCAGCAACTTCGCATTACCCAGGGGGAGCACTCAGCCCCAGCATTTT,CASSNFALPRGSTQPQHF
TRBJ2-7,TRBD1,TRBV5-1,15,.,TGCGCCAGCAGCTTAGGGACAGGGGGCTCCTACGAGCAGTACTTC,CASSLGTGGSYEQYF
TRBJ2-5,TRBD2,TRBV6-1,16,.,TGTGCCAGCAGTGAAGCGCTGGGACTATCTGGGGAGACCCAGTACTTC,CASSEALGLSGETQYF
TRBJ1-2,.,TRBV18,14,.,TGTGCCAGCTCACCAGGGACTGGCCTCTATGGCTACACCTTC,CASSPGTGLYGYTF
TRBJ2-5,.,TRBV5-6,14,.,TGTGCCAGCAGCTTTAGGTCAGGACCCAGGGCCCAGTACTTC,CASSFRSGPRAQYF
TRBJ2-7,.,TRBV4-1,14,once,TGCGCCAGCAGCCTTACGACAGGGACTTATGAGCAGTACTTC,CASSLTTGTYEQYF
TRBJ2-7,TRBD2,TRBV19,17,.,TGTGCCAGTAGTATAGGGACTAGCGGCCATCGGTCCTACGAGCAGTACTTC,CASSIGTSGHRSYEQYF
TRBJ1-6,TRBD1,TRBV2,13,.,TGTGCCAGCATTACAGGGGTTAATTCACCCCTCCACTTT,CASITGVNSPLHF
TRBJ1-4,TRBD1,TRBV6-5,15,.,TGTGCCAGCGCCCCAACAGGGGTTGCGAATGAAAAACTGTTTTTT,CASAPTGVANEKLFF
TRBJ2-2,TRBD2,TRBV11-2,15,.,TGTGCCAGCAGCCCAGGCCGGGGGGACACCGGGGAGCTGTTTTTT,CASSPGRGDTGELFF
TRBJ1-2,.,TRBV29-1,14,.,TGCAGCGTTGAATTGTGGTCAGGCGACGGTGGCTACACCTTC,CSVELWSGDGGYTF
TRBJ2-1,TRBD2,TRBV9,16,.,TGTGCCAGCAGCGTAGAGCCTAGCGGGAGTGAGGTTGAGCAGTTCTTC,CASSVEPSGSEVEQFF
TRBJ2-7,TRBD2,TRBV19,15,.,TGTGCCAGTAGCCTAGAGACTAGCGGGAGATTCGAGCAGTACTTC,CASSLETSGRFEQYF
TRBJ2-1,TRBD2,TRBV5-4,17,.,TGTGCCAGCAGCTTGGGGGGTAGCGGGGAGAAATACAATGAGCAGTTCTTC,CASSLGGSGEKYNEQFF
TRBJ1-5,.,TRBV15,17,.,TGTGCCACCAGCAGAGATCGGGGAGATTATAGCAATCAGCCCCAGCATTTT,CATSRDRGDYSNQPQHF
TRBJ2-7,.,TRBV4-3,13,.,TGCGCCAGCAGCCCGGGACAATTTTACGAGCAGTACTTC,CASSPGQFYEQYF
TRBJ1-2,.,TRBV4-1,15,.,TGCGCCAGCAGCCCCGCCGGGGGGCGCAACTATGGCTACACCTTC,CASSPAGGRNYGYTF
TRBJ1-2,TRBD1,TRBV6-5,13,.,TGTGCCAGCTCCCTCGGGACAGGGCTTGGCTACACCTTC,CASSLGTGLGYTF
TRBJ1-2,.,TRBV7-9,11,.,TGTGTCGAGTTACTATTTTTGGGCTACACCTTC,CVELLFLGYTF
TRBJ1-2,.,TRBV3-1/TRBV3-2,13,.,TGTGCCAGCAGCCAAAGAGGGTACTATGGCTACACCTTC,CASSQRGYYGYTF
TRBJ2-1,TRBD2,TRBV5-4,17,.,TGTGCCAGCAGGGGAGGGACTAGCGGAGGGAGCTACAATGAGCAGTTCTTC,CASRGGTSGGSYNEQFF
TRBJ1-1,.,TRBV7-9,13,.,TGTGCCAGCAGCTTAAGCCAGGCCACTGAAGCTTTCTTT,CASSLSQATEAFF
TRBJ2-7,TRBD2,TRBV27,15,.,TGTGCCAGCAGTTTAAAGCGGGAGGGCCGCGGCGAGCAGTACTTC,CASSLKREGRGEQYF
TRBJ2-5,.,TRBV7-2,15,few,TGTGCCAGCAGTCCTAACCGGGGGGCGCATGAGACCCAGTACTTC,CASSPNRGAHETQYF
TRBJ1-4,.,TRBV6-5,14,.,TGTGCCAGCAGCCAGCGGGCAACTAATGAAAAACTGTTTTTT,CASSQRATNEKLFF
TRBJ1-2,.,TRBV27,15,.,TGTGCCAGCAGTTCCCAGGACAGCCTTAGGGCTGGCTACACCTTC,CASSSQDSLRAGYTF
TRBJ2-2,.,TRBV4-1,17,.,TGCGCCAGCGGCGGGGGTAACAGGGGGAATCCCACCGGGGAGCTGTTTTTT,CASGGGNRGNPTGELFF
TRBJ1-1,TRBD1,TRBV10-3,14,.,TGTGCCATCAGTTTGGACAGGGTGGGGACTGAAGCTTTCTTT,CAISLDRVGTEAFF
TRBJ2-7,TRBD2,TRBV7-9,14,few,TGTGCCAGCAGCGGCCGGACTAGCGGGTCCGAGCAGTACTTC,CASSGRTSGSEQYF
TRBJ2-5,TRBD2,TRBV25-1,17,.,TGTGCCAGCAGTGAATATAACCTAGCGGGGAGCCAAGAGACCCAGTACTTC,CASSEYNLAGSQETQYF
TRBJ1-3,.,TRBV1,17,.,TGCACCAGCAGCACTGGGGGACAGGCTGCTGCTGGAAACACCATATATTTT,CTSSTGGQAAAGNTIYF
TRBJ2-5,.,TRBV28,14,.,TGTGCCAGCAGTTTCGGCAGGGCCCTTGGGACCCAGTACTTC,CASSFGRALGTQYF
TRBJ1-1,.,TRBV7-2,14,.,TGTGCCAGCAGCTTTCGACAGGCCAACACTGAAGCTTTCTTT,CASSFRQANTEAFF
TRBJ1-2,TRBD1,TRBV15,15,.,TGTGCCACCAGCAGCCCCGACAGGGCTAACTATGGCTACACCTTC,CATSSPDRANYGYTF
TRBJ2-7,.,TRBV6-1,14,.,TGTGCCAGCAGTGAACAGGGTAATTCCTACGAGCAGTACTTC,CASSEQGNSYEQYF
TRBJ1-4,TRBD1,TRBV6-5,15,.,TGTGCCAGCAGGGCCGGTGGGACAGCGAATGAAAAACTGTTTTTT,CASRAGGTANEKLFF
TRBJ2-7,.,TRBV12-3/TRBV12-4,12,.,TGTGCCAGCAGTCTCCAGATCTACGAGCAGTACTTC,CASSLQIYEQYF
TRBJ2-2,TRBD2,TRBV10-3,16,once,TGTGCCATCAGTGCGACTAGCGGGAGGAACACCGGGGAGCTGTTTTTT,CAISATSGRNTGELFF
TRBJ2-7,TRBD2,TRBV10-3,16,.,TGTGCCATCAGTCCCTCAGGCGGGAGGGTCTCCTACGAGCAGTACTTC,CAISPSGGRVSYEQYF
TRBJ1-1,TRBD1,TRBV25-1,16,.,TGTGCCAGCCGGGAGACAGGGGTAAGCCGGGCCACTGAAGCTTTCTTT,CASRETGVSRATEAFF
TRBJ2-1,.,TRBV7-9,13,.,TGTGCCAGCAGCCCTACAGGTTACAATGAGCAGTTCTTC,CASSPTGYNEQFF
TRBJ1-2,TRBD1,TRBV29-1,16,.,TGCAGCGTTGCCCGGGACAGCCTAGCCTCTAACTATGGCTACACCTTC,CSVARDSLASNYGYTF
TRBJ1-6,.,TRBV6-2/TRBV6-3,16,.,TGTGCCAGCAGCCGAGCGGAGAGCTCCTATAATTCACCCCTCCACTTT,CASSRAESSYNSPLHF
TRBJ2-2,TRBD1,TRBV30,17,.,TGTGCCTGGAGTCCCCAACCCGGGACAGGGAGGACCGGGGAGCTGTTTTTT,CAWSPQPGTGRTGELFF